The 11 T cell receptor beta chains presented below share a single source sample, sequenced in a study of blood T cell repertoires in COVID-19 (dated by TCRdb to between 2020 and 2021). Library preparation was by the immunoSEQ multiplex PCR assay. TCRdb stores this immuneACCESS table with in-frame sequences only. Part of the clones is absent; in the studies checked, under half of the shortfall reflects unresolved V genes, and no reason is known for the rest. Here the sample has more than 250,000 clones; roughly 85% occur a single time. The ten largest clones represent 4.5% to 5.5% of the sample. Input material: peripheral blood. Receptor source: a man between 50 and 59 years old with active or convalescent COVID-19.

The V call is TRBV19, the J call TRBJ2-1; TRBD2 matches at 9 bases. This CDR3 has 14 amino acids. The germline gives CDR1 LNHDA, CDR2 SQIVND (reference sequence). J gave up 10 bases and V 5 bases, and 9 bases lay outside the gene matches. CDR3 residues: CASSRPGLAWEQFF. The CDR3 DNA reads as TGTGCCAGTAGTCGCCCGGGACTAGCTTGGGAGCAGTTCTTC.

The V gene is TRBV7-3, the J gene TRBJ1-2; 7 bases fit TRBD1. CDR1 SGHTA and CDR2 FQGTGA come from the germline V gene. The CDR3 has 13 amino acids. V lost 5 bases to trimming and J lost 8 bases; unmatched junction nucleotides: 8. As DNA, the CDR3 is TGTGCCAGCAGCGACCGACAGGGACGAGGCTACACCTTC. Its protein product is CASSDRQGRGYTF.

This clone was recorded only once. This rearrangement joins TRBV20-1 to TRBJ1-5, with TRBD1 as a possible D gene (5 bases). The V end lost 3 bases, the J end lost 7 bases, and 13 bases lay between the germline ends. CDR3 length: 13 amino acids. Germline CDR1 is DFQATT and CDR2 is SNEGSKA (reference sequence). The CDR3 DNA sequence: TGCAGTGCTAGTAGGGGACTCGACCAGCCCCAGCATTTT. It specifies CSASRGLDQPQHF.

CDR3 sequence: CASSGGGPAGYSGNTIYF. The CDR3 bases are TGTGCCAGCAGCGGCGGCGGGCCAGCCGGGTACTCTGGAAACACCATATATTTT. The chain uses TRBV5-6 and TRBJ1-3, with D unclear. There are 18 residues in the CDR3. V was shortened by 4 bases and J by 0 bases, with 20 bases between the two germline ends. Germline V gene data show CDR1 as SGHDT and CDR2 as YYEEEE.

The chain couples TRBV7-2 to TRBJ1-1; D gene uncertain. Germline loops: CDR1 SGHTA, CDR2 FQGNSA. This CDR3 is built from 15 residues. The V end was cut by 3 bases, the J end by 6 bases, with 17 bases between. The CDR3 loop is CASSFFRAYGAEAFF. The CDR3 region has the DNA TGTGCCAGCAGCTTTTTCCGGGCCTACGGGGCTGAAGCTTTCTTT.

The genes are TRBV5-1 and TRBJ1-4; unclear D gene. Between the trimmed V and J ends, which lost 2 bases and 4 bases, there was a span of 6 bases. The CDR3 is 13 residues long. CDR1 SGHRS and CDR2 YFSETQ come from the germline V gene. CDR3: CASSLNSNEKLFF. The CDR3, as DNA: TGCGCCAGCAGCTTAAACAGTAATGAAAAACTGTTTTTT.

This clone was counted once. V and J are TRBV4-2 and TRBJ2-1; a weak D match, TRBD2 (5 bases). CDR1 and CDR2 (germline): LGHNA, YNFKEQ. The CDR3 runs to 19 residues. Trimming removed 3 bases at V and 7 bases at J, with 28 bases between. CDR3 DNA sequence: TGTGCCAGCAGCCAGGATGCAAACAGACGAGGGTCATGGTCGAATGAGCAGTTCTTC. It is translated as CASSQDANRRGSWSNEQFF.

This clone was observed a single time. The J gene is TRBJ2-7, the V gene TRBV28, with 8 bases matching TRBD1. There are 13 residues in the CDR3. V shed 8 bases, J shed 5 bases, and the junction held 8 bases outside the gene matches. Germline loops: CDR1 MDHEN, CDR2 SYDVKM. CDR3 region: CASGPGQANEQYF. The CDR3 DNA follows: TGTGCCAGCGGGCCGGGACAGGCGAACGAGCAGTACTTC.

This clone has more than one count but fewer than ten. The chain couples TRBV19 to TRBJ1-5, with 9 bases fitting TRBD1. V lost 7 bases, J lost 7 bases, and 8 bases stayed unmatched. Germline V CDR1 and CDR2: LNHDA, SQIVND (reference sequence). The CDR3 runs to 14 residues. The CDR3 DNA reads TGTGCCAGTATGGGACAGGGTATAAGGCAGCCCCAGCATTTT. It encodes CASMGQGIRQPQHF.

The J gene is TRBJ1-2, the V gene TRBV5-4, with 7 bases identical to TRBD1. The V gene's germline CDR1 is SGHNT and CDR2 YYREEE (reference sequence). J was trimmed by 0 bases and V by 5 bases; bases with no gene match: 10. The CDR3 consists of 16 residues. CDR3 nucleotide sequence: TGTGCCAGCAGTGGAGGGGGCCCAGCTACTAACTATGGCTACACCTTC. Translation gives CASSGGGPATNYGYTF.

The chain couples TRBV28 to TRBJ1-2; D is possibly TRBD1 (6 bases). CDR1 is MDHEN, CDR2 SYDVKM, per germline. V was trimmed by 5 bases and J by 4 bases, leaving 14 bases between them. The CDR3 contains 14 residues. The CDR3 sequence: CASSLTGRFYGYTF. The CDR3 DNA is TGTGCCAGCAGTCTCACAGGGCGGTTCTATGGCTACACCTTC.